This section outlines one T cell receptor beta chain sequence together with its context. Only in-frame clones appear in the TCRdb table, and some are missing; sequencing was by immunoSEQ multiplex PCR. The data show around 86,000 clones, with roughly 90% seen just once and under 2% held by the top ten. This sample was included in a study of control samples from healthy donors and cancer patients. This CDR3 is 14 amino acids long. Trimming took off 6 bases at V and 3 bases at J, with 15 bases between the two ends. Germline V gives CDR1 SEHNR, CDR2 FQNEAQ (reference sequence). The source material was PBMCs. This chain joins TRBV7-9 and TRBJ2-7, with D unresolved. This clonotype was obtained from a woman between 55 and 75 years old with head and neck cancer. The CDR3 region is CASRSAAADYEQYF. The CDR3 region has the DNA TGTGCCAGCAGATCCGCCGCAGCAGACTACGAGCAGTACTTC. Complete variable domain (other parts from reference TRBV7-9 and TRBJ2-7): DTGVSQNPRHKITKRGQNVTFRCDPISEHNRLYWYRQTLGQGPEFLTYFQNEAQLEKSRLLSDRFSAERPKGSFSTLEIQRTEQGDSAMYLCASRSAAADYEQYFGPGTRLTVT.